This T cell receptor (beta chain) was captured by sequencing in a study of cytomegalovirus exposure and HLA in healthy donors. Study-wide background: Tens of millions of unique TCR sequences came from HLA-typed donors in an early release.

Comment on this clone: Its antigen is not known.

The study's findings and limits: Later, TCR association rates were found to vary by HLA locus, highest for DRB1 and lowest for HLA-C. More clonal expansion characterized HLA-associated TCR beta chains than equally common others in a later analysis.

In the PCR, 60 Vbeta and 13 Jbeta primers were used. Sequencing used immunoSEQ multiplex PCR; TCRdb keeps in-frame clones, though not all of them. The sample consists of 95,000 to 150,000 clones, 80% of them appearing once. The receptor was isolated from a female donor in good health and CMV-seropositive. The sequenced material came from PBMCs.

The CDR3 bases are TGTGCCAGCAGGGACTCGGGGGGGCGTTCCTACGAGCAGTACTTC. Its translation: CASRDSGGRSYEQYF. The chain has TRBV27 and TRBJ2-7, with 8 bases lining up with TRBD2. The CDR3 contains 15 residues. After removal of 6 bases from V and 1 base from J, the junction contained 8 bases not matched to a gene. CDR1 and CDR2 (germline): MNHEY, SMNVEV (reference sequence).